This T cell receptor beta chain was sequenced during a study of blood T cells in healthy people across ages. Study observations and caveats: Bulk PBMC profiling left naive and antigen-experienced comparisons inconclusive. A roughly linear age-dependent decrease characterized TCR beta diversity per million T cells.

A sample-barcoded 5' primer and a J-beta primer mix were used in a second PCR of roughly 6 to 11 cycles. TCRdb reanalysed the 5' RACE reads using MiXCR and keeps one entry per CDR3 protein. Found here are 950,000 to 1,200,000 distinct CDR3 sequences, under 40% of them singletons; the top ten hold about 12%. Donation came from healthy Caucasian individuals in Russia who were aged about 6 to 90. No fewer than 5.5 micrograms of total RNA were isolated from every sample. About this clonotype itself: Its antigen remains unknown.

The material sequenced was blood. The source of this sequence is a young man in good health.

CDR3 nucleotides: TGTGCCAGCAGTCCACCAGACAGGACCTACACCTTC. This codes for CASSPPDRTYTF. The V call is TRBV6-5, the J call TRBJ1-2; the D gene is possibly TRBD1 (6 bases). Germline CDR1 MNHEY, CDR2 SVGAGI. V lost 5 bases and J 10 bases, leaving 14 bases between the germline ends. The CDR3 runs 12 residues.